This T cell receptor (beta chain) stems from a study of blood T cell repertoires in COVID-19. Across the study: Acute and convalescent COVID-19 specimens originated in the United States, Italy and Spain. Sources were T cells, B-cell-depleted T cells, or PBMCs; the material itself was cDNA or gDNA.

Study processing details: Reference gene primer amplification yielded estimated nucleated cell counts. Method: immunoSEQ multiplex PCR; TCRdb's copy keeps in-frame clones and lacks some. The V and J calls and clone size come from that table; D and trimming were worked out from the DNA. The table shows tens of thousands of clones, with roughly 90% occurring only once. A word on this clone: Sequence at one end of the junction differs from germline and may be a read error.

This CDR3 region has 16 residues. Germline CDR1 is SGHNT and CDR2 is YYREEE (reference sequence). The sequence was obtained from a human donor in a cohort sampled during active COVID-19. The specimen sequenced was peripheral blood. This chain uses TRBV5-4 with TRBJ2-1; 10 nucleotides align to TRBD1. Here the CDR3 reads CANSPGQGGTYNEQFF. The CDR3 DNA follows: TGTGCCAACAGCCCCGGACAGGGGGGGACCTACAATGAGCAGTTCTTC. Full variable domain (outside the CDR3, taken from reference TRBV5-4 and TRBJ2-1): ETGVTQSPTHLIKTRGQQVTLRCSSQSGHNTVSWYQQALGQGPQFIFQYYREEENGRGNFPPRFSGLQFPNYSSELNVNALELDDSALYLCANSPGQGGTYNEQFFGPGTRLTVL.